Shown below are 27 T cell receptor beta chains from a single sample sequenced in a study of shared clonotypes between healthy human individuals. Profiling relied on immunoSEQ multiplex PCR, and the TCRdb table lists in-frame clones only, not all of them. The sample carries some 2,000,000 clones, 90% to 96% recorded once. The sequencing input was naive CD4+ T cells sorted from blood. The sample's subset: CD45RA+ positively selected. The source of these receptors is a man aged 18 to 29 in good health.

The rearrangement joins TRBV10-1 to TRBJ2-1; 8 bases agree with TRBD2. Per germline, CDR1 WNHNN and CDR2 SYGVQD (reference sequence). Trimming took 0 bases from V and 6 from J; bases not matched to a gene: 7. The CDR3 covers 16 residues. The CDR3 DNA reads TGCGCCAGCAGTGAGTCGGGACTAGAGAGTCGCAATGAGCAGTTCTTC. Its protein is CASSESGLESRNEQFF.

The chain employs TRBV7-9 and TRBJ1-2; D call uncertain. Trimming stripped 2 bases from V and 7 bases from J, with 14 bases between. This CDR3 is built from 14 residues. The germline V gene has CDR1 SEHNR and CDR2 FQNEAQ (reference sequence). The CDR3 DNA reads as TGTGCCAGCAGCTTATTGACCCCAGCGAGTGGCTACACCTTC. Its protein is CASSLLTPASGYTF.

The CDR3 coding sequence is TGCGCCAGCAGCGGGACAGGGAACGGGGAGCTGTTTTTT. Translation gives CASSGTGNGELFF. The chain carries TRBV5-1 and TRBJ2-2, with 9 bases lining up with TRBD1. The CDR3 extends over 13 amino acids. V trimming: 4 bases; J trimming: 7 bases; junction bases outside the gene matches: 2. The germline gives CDR1 SGHRS, CDR2 YFSETQ.

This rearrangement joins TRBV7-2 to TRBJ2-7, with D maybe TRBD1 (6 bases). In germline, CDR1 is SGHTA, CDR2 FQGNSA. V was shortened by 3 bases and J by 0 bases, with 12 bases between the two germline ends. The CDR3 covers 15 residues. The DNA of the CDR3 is TGTGCCAGCAGCTTGTTCAGGGGCAGCTCCTACGAGCAGTACTTC. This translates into CASSLFRGSSYEQYF.

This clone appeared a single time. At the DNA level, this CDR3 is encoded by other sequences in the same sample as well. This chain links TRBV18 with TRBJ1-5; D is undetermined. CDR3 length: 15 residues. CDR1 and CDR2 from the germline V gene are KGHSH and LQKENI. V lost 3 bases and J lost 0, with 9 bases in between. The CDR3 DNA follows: TGTGCCAGCTCACCGAAGGGCAGTAGCAATCAGCCCCAGCATTTT. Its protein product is CASSPKGSSNQPQHF.

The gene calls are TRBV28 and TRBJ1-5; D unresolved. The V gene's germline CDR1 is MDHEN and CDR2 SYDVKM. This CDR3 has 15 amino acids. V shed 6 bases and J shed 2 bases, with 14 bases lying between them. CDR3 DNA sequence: TGTGCCAGCAGCACCCCAGAGGGCCGCAATCAGCCCCAGCATTTT. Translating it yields CASSTPEGRNQPQHF.

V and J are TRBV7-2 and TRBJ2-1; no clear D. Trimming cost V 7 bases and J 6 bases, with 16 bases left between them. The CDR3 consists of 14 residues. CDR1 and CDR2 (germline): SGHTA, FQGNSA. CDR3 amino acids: CASTSPGGFNEQFF. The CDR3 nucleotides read TGTGCCAGCACCTCCCCAGGCGGTTTCAATGAGCAGTTCTTC.

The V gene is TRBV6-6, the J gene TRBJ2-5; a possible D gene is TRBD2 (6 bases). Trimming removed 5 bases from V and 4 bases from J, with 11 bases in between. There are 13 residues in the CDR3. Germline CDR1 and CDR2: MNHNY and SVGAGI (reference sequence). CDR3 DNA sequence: TGTGCCAGCAGTCGCGGGGCTGGAGAGACCCAGTACTTC. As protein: CASSRGAGETQYF.

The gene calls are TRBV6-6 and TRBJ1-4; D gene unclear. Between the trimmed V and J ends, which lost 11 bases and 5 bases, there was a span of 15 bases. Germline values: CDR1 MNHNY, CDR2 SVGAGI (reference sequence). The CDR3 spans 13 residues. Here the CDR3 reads CAAQRRLNEKLFF. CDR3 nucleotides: TGTGCCGCCCAGAGGAGACTAAATGAAAAACTGTTTTTT.

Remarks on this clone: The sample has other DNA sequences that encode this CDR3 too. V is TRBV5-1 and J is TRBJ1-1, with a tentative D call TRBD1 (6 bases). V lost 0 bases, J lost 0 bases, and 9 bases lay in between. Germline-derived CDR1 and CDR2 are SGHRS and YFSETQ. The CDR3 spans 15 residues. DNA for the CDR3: TGCGCCAGCAGCTTGGCTGGGGGCGTGAACACTGAAGCTTTCTTT. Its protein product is CASSLAGGVNTEAFF.

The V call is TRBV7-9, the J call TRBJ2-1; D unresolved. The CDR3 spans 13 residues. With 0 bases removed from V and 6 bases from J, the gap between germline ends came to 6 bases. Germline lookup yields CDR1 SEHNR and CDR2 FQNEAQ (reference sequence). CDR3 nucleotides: TGTGCCAGCAGCTTAGCTAGCTTCAATGAGCAGTTCTTC. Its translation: CASSLASFNEQFF. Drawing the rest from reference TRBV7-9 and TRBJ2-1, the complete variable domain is DTGVSQNPRHKITKRGQNVTFRCDPISEHNRLYWYRQTLGQGPEFLTYFQNEAQLEKSRLLSDRFSAERPKGSFSTLEIQRTEQGDSAMYLCASSLASFNEQFFGPGTRLTVL.

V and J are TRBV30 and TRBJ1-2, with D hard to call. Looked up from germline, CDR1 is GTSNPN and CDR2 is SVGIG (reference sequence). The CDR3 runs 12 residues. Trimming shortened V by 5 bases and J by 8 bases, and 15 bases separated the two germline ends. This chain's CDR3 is CAWGGQVVGYTF. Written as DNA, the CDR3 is TGTGCCTGGGGAGGCCAGGTTGTCGGCTACACCTTC.

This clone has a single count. CDR3 sequence reads: CASSREDGPNYGYTF. The DNA of the CDR3 is TGTGCCAGTAGTAGAGAGGACGGACCTAACTATGGCTACACCTTC. The chain uses TRBV19 and TRBJ1-2; no clear D gene. With 4 bases removed from V and 0 bases from J, the gap between germline ends came to 12 bases. The CDR3 is made up of 15 amino acids. The germline V gene encodes CDR1 LNHDA and CDR2 SQIVND (reference sequence). Looking up the rest from reference TRBV19 and TRBJ1-2 gives the full variable domain: DGGITQSPKYLFRKEGQNVTLSCEQNLNHDAMYWYRQDPGQGLRLIYYSQIVNDFQKGDIAEGYSVSREKKESFPLTVTSAQKNPTAFYLCASSREDGPNYGYTFGSGTRLTVV.

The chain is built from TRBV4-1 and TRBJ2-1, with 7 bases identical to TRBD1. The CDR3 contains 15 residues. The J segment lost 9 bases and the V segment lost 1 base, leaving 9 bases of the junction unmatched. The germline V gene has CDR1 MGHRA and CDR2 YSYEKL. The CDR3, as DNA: TGCGCCAGCAGCCAAGTCGCCCGTAGACAGGGTGAGCAGTTCTTC. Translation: CASSQVARRQGEQFF.

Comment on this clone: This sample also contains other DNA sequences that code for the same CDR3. In DNA form, the CDR3 reads TGCGCCAGCAGCGGGGGTACTGGGGCCAACGTCCTGACTTTC. It encodes CASSGGTGANVLTF. This chain connects TRBV5-1 to TRBJ2-6; D possibly uses TRBD1 or TRBD2 (5 bases each). V was pared by 4 bases and J by 2 bases, with 7 bases between. Germline V CDR1 and CDR2: SGHRS, YFSETQ. The CDR3 totals 14 residues.

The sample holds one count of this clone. The CDR3 loop reads CASSAAQGEEMRGYTF. The CDR3 DNA reads as TGTGCCAGCAGCGCCGCACAGGGTGAGGAAATGCGAGGCTACACCTTC. The chain carries TRBV9 and TRBJ1-2, with D perhaps TRBD1 (6 bases). Germline V lookup: CDR1 SGDLS, CDR2 YYNGEE. Trimming cost V 3 bases and J 8 bases, with 23 bases left between them. The CDR3 runs 16 residues.

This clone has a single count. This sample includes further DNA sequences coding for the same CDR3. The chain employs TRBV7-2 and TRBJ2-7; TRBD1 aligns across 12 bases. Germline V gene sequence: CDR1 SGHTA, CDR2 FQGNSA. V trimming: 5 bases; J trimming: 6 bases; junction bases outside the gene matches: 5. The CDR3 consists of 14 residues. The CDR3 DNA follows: TGTGCCAGCAGCCCGGGACAGGGGGCATCCGAGCAGTACTTC. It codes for CASSPGQGASEQYF. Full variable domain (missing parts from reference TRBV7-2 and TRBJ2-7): GAGVSQSPSNKVTEKGKDVELRCDPISGHTALYWYRQSLGQGLEFLIYFQGNSAPDKSGLPSDRFSAERTGGSVSTLTIQRTQQEDSAVYLCASSPGQGASEQYFGPGTRLTVT.

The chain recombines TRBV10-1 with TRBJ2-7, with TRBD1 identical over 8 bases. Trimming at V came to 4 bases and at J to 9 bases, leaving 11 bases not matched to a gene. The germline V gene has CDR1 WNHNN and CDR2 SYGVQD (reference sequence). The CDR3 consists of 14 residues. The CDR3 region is CASSGDRGSTGQYF. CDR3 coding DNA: TGCGCCAGCAGTGGAGACAGGGGTTCGACGGGGCAGTACTTC.

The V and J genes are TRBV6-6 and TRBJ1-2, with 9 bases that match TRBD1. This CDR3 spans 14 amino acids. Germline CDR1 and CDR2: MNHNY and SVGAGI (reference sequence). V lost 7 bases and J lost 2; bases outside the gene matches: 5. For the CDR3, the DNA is TGTGCCAGCACGGGGACAGGGTGGAACTATGGCTACACCTTC. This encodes CASTGTGWNYGYTF.

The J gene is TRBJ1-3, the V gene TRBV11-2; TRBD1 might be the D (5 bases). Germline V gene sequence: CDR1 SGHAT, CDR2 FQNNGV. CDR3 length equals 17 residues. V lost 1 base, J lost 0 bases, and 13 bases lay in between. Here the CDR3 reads CASSLGQTPLSGNTIYF. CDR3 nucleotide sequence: TGTGCCAGCAGCTTAGGACAGACACCTCTCTCTGGAAACACCATATATTTT.

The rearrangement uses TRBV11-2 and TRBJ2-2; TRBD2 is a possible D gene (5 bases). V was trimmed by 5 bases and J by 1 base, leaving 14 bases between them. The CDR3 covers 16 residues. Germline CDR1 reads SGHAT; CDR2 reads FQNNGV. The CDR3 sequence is CASSPNLAGNTGELFF. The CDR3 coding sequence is TGTGCCAGCAGCCCGAACTTGGCGGGGAACACCGGGGAGCTGTTTTTT.

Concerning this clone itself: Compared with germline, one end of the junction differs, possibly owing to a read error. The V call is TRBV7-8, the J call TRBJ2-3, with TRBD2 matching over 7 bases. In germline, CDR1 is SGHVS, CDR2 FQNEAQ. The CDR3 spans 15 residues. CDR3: CASSLEGGSIDTQYF. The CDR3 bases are TGTGCCAGCAGCTTAGAAGGCGGGAGCATAGATACGCAGTATTTT.

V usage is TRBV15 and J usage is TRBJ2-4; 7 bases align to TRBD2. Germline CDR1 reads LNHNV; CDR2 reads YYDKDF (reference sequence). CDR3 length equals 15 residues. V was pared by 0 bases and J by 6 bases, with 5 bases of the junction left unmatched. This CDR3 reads CATSRDRGDPNIQYF. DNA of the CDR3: TGTGCCACCAGCAGAGATCGGGGGGATCCAAACATTCAGTACTTC.

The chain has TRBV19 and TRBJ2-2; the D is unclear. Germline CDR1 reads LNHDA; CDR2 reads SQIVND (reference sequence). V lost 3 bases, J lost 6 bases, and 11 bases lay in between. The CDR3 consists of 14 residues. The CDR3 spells CASSIGQSPGELFF. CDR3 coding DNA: TGTGCCAGTAGTATTGGGCAGAGTCCCGGGGAGCTGTTTTTT.

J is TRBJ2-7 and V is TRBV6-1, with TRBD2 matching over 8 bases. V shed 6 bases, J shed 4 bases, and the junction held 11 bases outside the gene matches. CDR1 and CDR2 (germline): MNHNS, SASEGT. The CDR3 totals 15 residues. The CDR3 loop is CASSDTGGRRYEQYF. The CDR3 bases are TGTGCCAGCAGCGATACGGGCGGGAGGAGATACGAGCAGTACTTC.

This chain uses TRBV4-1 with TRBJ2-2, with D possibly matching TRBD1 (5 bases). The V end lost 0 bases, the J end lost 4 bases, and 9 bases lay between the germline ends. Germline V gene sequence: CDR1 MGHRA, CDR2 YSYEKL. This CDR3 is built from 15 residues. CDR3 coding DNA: TGCGCCAGCAGCCAAGATCCCCAGGGCACCGGGGAGCTGTTTTTT. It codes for CASSQDPQGTGELFF.

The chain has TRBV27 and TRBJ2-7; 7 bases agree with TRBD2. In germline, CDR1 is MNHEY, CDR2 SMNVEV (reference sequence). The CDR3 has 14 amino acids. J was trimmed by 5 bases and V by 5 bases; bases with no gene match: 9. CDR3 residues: CASSPWTRVDEQYF. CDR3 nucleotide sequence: TGTGCCAGCAGTCCGTGGACTAGAGTAGACGAGCAGTACTTC.